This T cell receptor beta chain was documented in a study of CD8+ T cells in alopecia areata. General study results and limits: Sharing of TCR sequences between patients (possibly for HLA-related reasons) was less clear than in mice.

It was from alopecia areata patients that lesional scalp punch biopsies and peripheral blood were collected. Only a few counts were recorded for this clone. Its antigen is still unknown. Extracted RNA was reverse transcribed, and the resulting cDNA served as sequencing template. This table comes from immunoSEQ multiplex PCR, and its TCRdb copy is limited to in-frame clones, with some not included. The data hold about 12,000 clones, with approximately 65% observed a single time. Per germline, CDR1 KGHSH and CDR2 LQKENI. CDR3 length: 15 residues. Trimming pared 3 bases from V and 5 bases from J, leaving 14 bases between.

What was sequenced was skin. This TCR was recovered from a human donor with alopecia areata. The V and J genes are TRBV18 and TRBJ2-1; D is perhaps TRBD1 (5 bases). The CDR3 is CASSPQGGWNNEQFF. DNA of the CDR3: TGTGCCAGCTCACCTCAGGGTGGGTGGAACAATGAGCAGTTCTTC.